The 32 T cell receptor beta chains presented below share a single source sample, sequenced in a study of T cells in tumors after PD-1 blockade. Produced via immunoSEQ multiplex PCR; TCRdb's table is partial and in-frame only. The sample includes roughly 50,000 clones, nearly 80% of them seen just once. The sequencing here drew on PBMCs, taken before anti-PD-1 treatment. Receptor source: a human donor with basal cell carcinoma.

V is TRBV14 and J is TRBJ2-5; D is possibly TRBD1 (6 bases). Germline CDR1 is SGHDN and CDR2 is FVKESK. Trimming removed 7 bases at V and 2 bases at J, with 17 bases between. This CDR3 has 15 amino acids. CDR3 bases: TGTGCCAGCACCCCAGGGGAGTGGGCTCAAGAGACCCAGTACTTC. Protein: CASTPGEWAQETQYF.

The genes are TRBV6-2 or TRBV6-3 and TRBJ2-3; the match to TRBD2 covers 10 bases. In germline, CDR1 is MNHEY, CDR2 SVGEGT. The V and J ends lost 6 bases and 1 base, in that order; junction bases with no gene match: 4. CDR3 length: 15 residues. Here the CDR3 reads CASRYGTSGTDTQYF. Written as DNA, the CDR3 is TGTGCCAGCAGGTACGGGACTAGCGGCACAGATACGCAGTATTTT.

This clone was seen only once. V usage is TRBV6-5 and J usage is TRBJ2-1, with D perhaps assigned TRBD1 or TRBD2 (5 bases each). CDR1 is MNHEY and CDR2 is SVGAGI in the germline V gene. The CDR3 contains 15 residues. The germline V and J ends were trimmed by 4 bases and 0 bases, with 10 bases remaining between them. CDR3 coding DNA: TGTGCCAGCAGTTCTGAGGGGAGCTCCTACAATGAGCAGTTCTTC. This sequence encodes CASSSEGSSYNEQFF.

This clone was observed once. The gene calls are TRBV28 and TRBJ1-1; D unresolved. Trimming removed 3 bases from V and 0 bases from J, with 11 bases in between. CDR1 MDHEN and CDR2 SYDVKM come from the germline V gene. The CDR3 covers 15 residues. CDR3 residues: CASSFGASLNTEAFF. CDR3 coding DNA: TGTGCCAGCAGTTTCGGTGCGAGTTTGAACACTGAAGCTTTCTTT.

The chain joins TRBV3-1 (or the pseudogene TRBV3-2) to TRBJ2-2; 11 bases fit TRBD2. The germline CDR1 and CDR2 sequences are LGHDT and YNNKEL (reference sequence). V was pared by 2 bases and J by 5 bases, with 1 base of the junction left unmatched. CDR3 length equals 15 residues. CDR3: CASSQLAGGTGELFF. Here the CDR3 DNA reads TGTGCCAGCAGCCAACTAGCGGGAGGAACCGGGGAGCTGTTTTTT.

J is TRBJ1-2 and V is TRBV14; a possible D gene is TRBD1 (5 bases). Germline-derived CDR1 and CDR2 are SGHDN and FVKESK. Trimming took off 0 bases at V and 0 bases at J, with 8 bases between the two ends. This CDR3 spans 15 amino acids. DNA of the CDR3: TGTGCCAGCAGCCAAGAGGGACGGCCTAACTATGGCTACACCTTC. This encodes CASSQEGRPNYGYTF.

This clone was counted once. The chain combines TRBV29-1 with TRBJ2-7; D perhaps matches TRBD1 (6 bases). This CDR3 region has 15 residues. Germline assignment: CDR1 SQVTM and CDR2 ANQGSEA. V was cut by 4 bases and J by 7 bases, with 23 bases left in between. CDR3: CSVVIGAQGKMEQYF. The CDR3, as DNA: TGCAGCGTTGTGATTGGGGCCCAGGGGAAGATGGAGCAGTACTTC.

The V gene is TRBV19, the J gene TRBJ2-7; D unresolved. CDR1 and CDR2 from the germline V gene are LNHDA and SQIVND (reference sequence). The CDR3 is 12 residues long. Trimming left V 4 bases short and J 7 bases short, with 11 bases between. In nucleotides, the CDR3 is TGTGCCAGTAGTAAAGATCAGGAAGAGCAGTACTTC. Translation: CASSKDQEEQYF.

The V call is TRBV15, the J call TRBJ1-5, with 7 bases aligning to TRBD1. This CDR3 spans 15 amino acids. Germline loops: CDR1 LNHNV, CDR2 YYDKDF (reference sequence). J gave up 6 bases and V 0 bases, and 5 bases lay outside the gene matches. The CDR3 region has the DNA TGTGCCACCAGCAGAGAACAGGGGAGGGGTCAGCCCCAGCATTTT. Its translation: CATSREQGRGQPQHF.

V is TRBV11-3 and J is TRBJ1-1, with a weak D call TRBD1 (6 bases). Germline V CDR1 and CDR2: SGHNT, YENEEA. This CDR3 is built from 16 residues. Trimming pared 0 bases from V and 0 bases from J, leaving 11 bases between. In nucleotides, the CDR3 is TGTGCCAGCAGCTTAGAGGGGGGGGCTCTGAACACTGAAGCTTTCTTT. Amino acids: CASSLEGGALNTEAFF.

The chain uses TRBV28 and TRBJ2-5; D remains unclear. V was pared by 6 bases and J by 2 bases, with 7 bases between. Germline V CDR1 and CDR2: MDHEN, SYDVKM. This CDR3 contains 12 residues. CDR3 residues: CASSPRQETQYF. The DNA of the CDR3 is TGTGCCAGCAGCCCTAGACAAGAGACCCAGTACTTC.

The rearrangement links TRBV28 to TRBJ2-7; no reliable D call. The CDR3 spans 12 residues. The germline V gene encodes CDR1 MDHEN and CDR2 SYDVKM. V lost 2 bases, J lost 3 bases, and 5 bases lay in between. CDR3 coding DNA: TGTGCCAGCAGTTTAAACCTCTACGAGCAGTACTTC. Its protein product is CASSLNLYEQYF.

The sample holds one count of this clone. The CDR3 loop reads CASSFDSSTYEQYF. The CDR3 DNA follows: TGTGCCAGCAGTTTTGACAGCTCAACCTACGAGCAGTACTTC. The J gene is TRBJ2-7, the V gene TRBV28; weak D call: TRBD1 (5 bases). Germline loops: CDR1 MDHEN, CDR2 SYDVKM. V lost 3 bases, J lost 2 bases, and 11 bases lay in between. This CDR3 comprises 14 residues.

CDR3 protein: CASSTADREKLFF. CDR3 bases: TGTGCCAGCTCGACAGCGGATCGGGAAAAACTGTTTTTT. J is TRBJ1-4 and V is TRBV28, with D possibly TRBD1 on 5 matching bases. Germline values: CDR1 MDHEN, CDR2 SYDVKM. The CDR3 loop spans 13 amino acids. The ends were cut back, 8 bases at V and 8 bases at J, with 15 bases in the middle.

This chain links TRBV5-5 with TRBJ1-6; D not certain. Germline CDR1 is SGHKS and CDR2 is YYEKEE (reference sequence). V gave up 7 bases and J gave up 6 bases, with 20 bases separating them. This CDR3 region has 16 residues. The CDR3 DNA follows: TGTGCCAGCGCCCTCAAGGGCGTGGAGTTTAATTCACCCCTCCACTTT. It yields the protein CASALKGVEFNSPLHF.

DNA for the CDR3: TGCGCCAGCAGCTTGGAAGGGGGAAGCGAGACCCAGTACTTC. This gives the protein CASSLEGGSETQYF. The V and J genes are TRBV5-1 and TRBJ2-5; D is perhaps TRBD1 (6 bases). V was shortened by 0 bases and J by 5 bases, with 11 bases between the two germline ends. CDR1 is SGHRS and CDR2 is YFSETQ in the germline V gene. The CDR3 covers 14 residues.

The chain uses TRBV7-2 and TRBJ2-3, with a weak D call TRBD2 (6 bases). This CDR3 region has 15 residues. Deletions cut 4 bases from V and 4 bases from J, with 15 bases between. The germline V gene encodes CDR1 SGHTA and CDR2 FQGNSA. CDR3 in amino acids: CASSYLASMADTQYF. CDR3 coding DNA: TGTGCCAGCAGCTACCTAGCGTCCATGGCAGATACGCAGTATTTT.

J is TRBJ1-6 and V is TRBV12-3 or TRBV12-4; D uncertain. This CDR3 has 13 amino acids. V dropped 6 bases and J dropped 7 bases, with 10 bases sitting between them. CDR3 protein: CASRRTENSPLHF. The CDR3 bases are TGTGCCAGCAGGCGGACCGAAAATTCACCCCTCCACTTT.

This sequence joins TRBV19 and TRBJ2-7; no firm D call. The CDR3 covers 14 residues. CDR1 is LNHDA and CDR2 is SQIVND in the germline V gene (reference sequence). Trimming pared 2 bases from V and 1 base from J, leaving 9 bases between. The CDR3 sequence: CASSISDISYEQYF. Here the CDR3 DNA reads TGTGCCAGTAGTATAAGTGACATTTCCTACGAGCAGTACTTC.

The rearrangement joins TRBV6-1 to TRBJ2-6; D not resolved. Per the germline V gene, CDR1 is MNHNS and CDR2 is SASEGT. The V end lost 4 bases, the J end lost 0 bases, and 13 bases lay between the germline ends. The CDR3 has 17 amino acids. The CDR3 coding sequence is TGTGCCAGCAGTGTGGCAGGTCCAAACTCTGGGGCCAACGTCCTGACTTTC. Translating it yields CASSVAGPNSGANVLTF.

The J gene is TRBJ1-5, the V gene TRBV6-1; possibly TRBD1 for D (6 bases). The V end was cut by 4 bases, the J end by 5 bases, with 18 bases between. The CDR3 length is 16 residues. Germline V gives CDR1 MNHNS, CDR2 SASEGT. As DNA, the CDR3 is TGTGCCAGCAGTGCCCTGAGGGGGACGTCGGATCAGCCCCAGCATTTT. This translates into CASSALRGTSDQPQHF.

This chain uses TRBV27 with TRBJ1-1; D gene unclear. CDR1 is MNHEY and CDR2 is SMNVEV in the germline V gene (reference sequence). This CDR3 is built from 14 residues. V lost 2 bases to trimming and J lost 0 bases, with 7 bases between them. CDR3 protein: CASSLMGLNTEAFF. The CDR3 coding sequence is TGTGCCAGCAGTTTAATGGGATTGAACACTGAAGCTTTCTTT.

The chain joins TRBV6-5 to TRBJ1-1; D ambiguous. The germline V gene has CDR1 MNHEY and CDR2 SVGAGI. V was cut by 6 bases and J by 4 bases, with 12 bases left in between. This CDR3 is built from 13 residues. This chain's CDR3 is CASSRRQGTEAFF. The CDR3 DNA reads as TGTGCCAGCAGCCGCCGACAAGGCACTGAAGCTTTCTTT.

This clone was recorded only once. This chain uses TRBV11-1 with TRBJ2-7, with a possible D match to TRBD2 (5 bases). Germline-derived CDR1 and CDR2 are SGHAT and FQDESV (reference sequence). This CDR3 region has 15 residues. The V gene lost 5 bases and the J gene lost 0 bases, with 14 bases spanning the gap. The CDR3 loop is CASSPREGASYEQYF. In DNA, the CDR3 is TGTGCCAGCAGCCCCCGTGAGGGCGCCTCCTACGAGCAGTACTTC. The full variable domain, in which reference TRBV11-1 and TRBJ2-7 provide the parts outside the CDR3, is EAEVAQSPRYKITEKSQAVAFWCDPISGHATLYWYRQILGQGPELLVQFQDESVVDDSQLPKDRFSAERLKGVDSTLKIQPAELGDSAMYLCASSPREGASYEQYFGPGTRLTVT.

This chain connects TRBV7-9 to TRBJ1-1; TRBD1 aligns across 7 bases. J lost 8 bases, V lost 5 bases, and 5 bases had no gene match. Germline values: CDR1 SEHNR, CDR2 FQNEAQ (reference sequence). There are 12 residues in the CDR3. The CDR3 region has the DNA TGTGCCAGCAGCCCCCGGACAGGAGAAGCTTTCTTT. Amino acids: CASSPRTGEAFF.

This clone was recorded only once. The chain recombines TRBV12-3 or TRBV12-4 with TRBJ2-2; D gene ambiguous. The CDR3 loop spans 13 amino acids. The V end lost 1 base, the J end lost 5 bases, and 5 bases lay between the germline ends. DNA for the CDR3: TGTGCCAGCAGTTTAGTCCTGACCGGGGAGCTGTTTTTT. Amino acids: CASSLVLTGELFF.

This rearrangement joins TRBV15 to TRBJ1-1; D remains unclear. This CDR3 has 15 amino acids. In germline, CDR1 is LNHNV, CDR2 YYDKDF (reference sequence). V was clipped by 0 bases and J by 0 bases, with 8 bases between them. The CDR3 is CATSRDYQMNTEAFF. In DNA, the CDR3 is TGTGCCACCAGCAGAGATTATCAGATGAACACTGAAGCTTTCTTT.

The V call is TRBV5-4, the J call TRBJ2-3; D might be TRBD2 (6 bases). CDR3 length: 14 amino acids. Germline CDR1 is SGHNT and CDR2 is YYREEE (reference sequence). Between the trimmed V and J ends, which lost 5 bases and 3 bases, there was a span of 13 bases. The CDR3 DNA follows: TGTGCCAGCAGGACTGGGGGGATGACAGATACGCAGTATTTT. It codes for CASRTGGMTDTQYF.

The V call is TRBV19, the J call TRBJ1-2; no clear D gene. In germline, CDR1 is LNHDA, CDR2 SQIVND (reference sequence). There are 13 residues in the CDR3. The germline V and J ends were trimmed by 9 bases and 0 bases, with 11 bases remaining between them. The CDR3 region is CASESKPNYGYTF. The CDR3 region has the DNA TGTGCCAGCGAGAGCAAACCTAACTATGGCTACACCTTC.

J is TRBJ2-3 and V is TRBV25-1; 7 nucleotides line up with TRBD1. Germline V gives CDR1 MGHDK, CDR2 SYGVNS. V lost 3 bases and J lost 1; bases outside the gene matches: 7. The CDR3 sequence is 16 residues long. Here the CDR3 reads CASSERTGSGTDTQYF. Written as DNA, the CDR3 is TGTGCCAGCAGTGAGCGGACAGGCTCGGGCACAGATACGCAGTATTTT.

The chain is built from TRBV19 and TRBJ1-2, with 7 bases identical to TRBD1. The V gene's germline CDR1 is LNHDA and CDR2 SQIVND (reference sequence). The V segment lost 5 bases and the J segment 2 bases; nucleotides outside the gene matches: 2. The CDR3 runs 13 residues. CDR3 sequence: CASSRQGNYGYTF. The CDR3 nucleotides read TGTGCCAGTAGTCGACAGGGCAACTATGGCTACACCTTC.

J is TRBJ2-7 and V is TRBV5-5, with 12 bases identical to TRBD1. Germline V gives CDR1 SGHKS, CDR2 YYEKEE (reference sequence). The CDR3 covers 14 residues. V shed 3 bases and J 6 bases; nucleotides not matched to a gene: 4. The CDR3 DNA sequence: TGTGCCAGCAGCTGGGGGACAGGGGGCCGCGAGCAGTACTTC. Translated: CASSWGTGGREQYF.